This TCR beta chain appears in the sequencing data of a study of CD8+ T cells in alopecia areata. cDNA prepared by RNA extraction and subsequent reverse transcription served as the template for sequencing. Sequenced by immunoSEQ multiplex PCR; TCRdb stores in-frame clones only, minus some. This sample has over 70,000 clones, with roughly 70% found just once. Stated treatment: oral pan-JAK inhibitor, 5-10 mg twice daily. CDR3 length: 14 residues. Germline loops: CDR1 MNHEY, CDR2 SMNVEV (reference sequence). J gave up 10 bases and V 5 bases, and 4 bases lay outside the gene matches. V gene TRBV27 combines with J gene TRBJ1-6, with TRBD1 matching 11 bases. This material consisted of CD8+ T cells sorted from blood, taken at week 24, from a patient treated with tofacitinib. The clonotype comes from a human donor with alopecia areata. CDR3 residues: CASSRTGGDSPLHF. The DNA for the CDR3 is TGTGCCAGCAGTCGGACAGGGGGCGACTCACCCCTCCACTTT.